These 29 T cell receptor beta chains came from one sample sequenced in a study of T cells after yellow fever vaccination. One entry per CDR3 protein results from TCRdb running MiXCR on the 5' RACE reads. Of under 700,000 distinct CDR3 sequences detected, less than 20% appear once; the ten largest clones hold roughly 17%. The sample in question was PBMCs, obtained less than 6 days after the first yellow fever vaccination. Receptors originate from a man younger than 35 who received the YFV17D yellow fever vaccine.

The gene calls are TRBV20-1 and TRBJ2-1; D is undetermined. This CDR3 contains 13 residues. CDR1 is DFQATT and CDR2 is SNEGSKA in the germline V gene (reference sequence). With 6 bases removed from V and 5 bases from J, the gap between germline ends came to 14 bases. For the CDR3, the DNA is TGCAGTGCCCTGACGGCCCTGAACAATGAGCAGTTCTTC. Protein sequence: CSALTALNNEQFF.

This clonotype was observed a few times. The V call is TRBV11-2, the J call TRBJ2-3; TRBD1 matches at 8 bases. Unmatched junction bases numbered 16, after V lost 4 bases and J lost 1 base. Germline loops: CDR1 SGHAT, CDR2 FQNNGV. The CDR3 sequence is 19 residues long. Here the CDR3 DNA reads TGTGCCAGCAGCTCCCGGGGACAGGTAAAATTACCTGGCACAGATACGCAGTATTTT. Protein sequence: CASSSRGQVKLPGTDTQYF.

Concerning this clonotype itself: The germline gene is not matched at one end of the junction; a read error may be the cause. The chain has TRBV7-8 and TRBJ1-1, with D possibly TRBD1 on 6 matching bases. The CDR3 totals 17 residues. Germline lookup yields CDR1 SGHVS and CDR2 FQNEAQ. The CDR3 reads CANSLGGKGERNTEAFF. The CDR3 DNA sequence: TGTGCCAACAGCTTAGGCGGAAAGGGGGAAAGGAACACTGAAGCTTTCTTT.

This clonotype has a handful of counts. This chain links TRBV6-1 with TRBJ2-1; 11 bases fit TRBD1. Unmatched junction bases numbered 8, after V lost 6 bases and J lost 7 bases. CDR3 size: 15 residues. CDR1 is MNHNS and CDR2 is SASEGT in the germline V gene. DNA for the CDR3: TGTGCCAGCAGGGGAGACGGGACAGGGGGTAATGAGCAGTTCTTC. It yields the protein CASRGDGTGGNEQFF.

This sequence joins TRBV30 and TRBJ2-5; D is tentatively TRBD1 or TRBD2 (5 bases each). The CDR3 is 13 residues long. CDR1 and CDR2 (germline): GTSNPN, SVGIG (reference sequence). Trimming cost V 3 bases and J 0 bases, with 8 bases left between them. The CDR3 region is CAWRGRNQETQYF. In DNA, the CDR3 is TGTGCCTGGAGGGGACGCAACCAAGAGACCCAGTACTTC.

This chain connects TRBV20-1 to TRBJ2-2; TRBD2 agrees at 13 bases. The CDR3 sequence is 17 residues long. J was trimmed by 7 bases and V by 3 bases; bases with no gene match: 11. Looked up from germline, CDR1 is DFQATT and CDR2 is SNEGSKA (reference sequence). CDR3 nucleotides: TGCAGTGCTAGTGCGACTAGCGGGGGGCCCTTTTTCGGGGAGCTGTTTTTT. Protein: CSASATSGGPFFGELFF.

This clonotype was seen more than once but under ten times. The gene calls are TRBV7-2 and TRBJ1-5; 9 bases match TRBD1. CDR3 length: 14 residues. Unmatched junction bases numbered 2, after V lost 4 bases and J lost 4 bases. Germline CDR1 SGHTA, CDR2 FQGNSA. The CDR3 DNA reads as TGTGCCAGCAGCTGGGGACAGGGAAATCAGCCCCAGCATTTT. Amino acid sequence: CASSWGQGNQPQHF.

The chain has TRBV9 and TRBJ2-5; 9 bases fit TRBD2. The germline gives CDR1 SGDLS, CDR2 YYNGEE. This CDR3 is 15 amino acids long. V lost 4 bases and J lost 5; bases outside the gene matches: 9. In DNA form, the CDR3 reads TGTGCCAGCAGCTACGGACTAGCGATTGATGAGACCCAGTACTTC. This translates into CASSYGLAIDETQYF.

This clonotype has just a few counts. The J gene is TRBJ1-5, the V gene TRBV4-3, with D unresolved. Germline CDR1 LGHNA, CDR2 YSLEER. The length of the CDR3 is 15 residues. Trimming pared 0 bases from V and 5 bases from J, leaving 11 bases between. CDR3 sequence: CASSQDSLGYQPQHF. DNA of the CDR3: TGCGCCAGCAGCCAAGATAGTTTGGGTTATCAGCCCCAGCATTTT.

V is TRBV7-9 and J is TRBJ1-5; D is ambiguous. From germline, CDR1 is SEHNR and CDR2 FQNEAQ (reference sequence). The CDR3 sequence is 15 residues long. Trimming shortened V by 1 base and J by 3 bases, and 10 bases separated the two germline ends. The CDR3 reads CASSLGNAANQPQHF. The DNA for the CDR3 is TGTGCCAGCAGCTTAGGTAACGCAGCCAATCAGCCCCAGCATTTT.

The chain combines TRBV12-3 or TRBV12-4 with TRBJ1-2, with D possibly matching TRBD1 (6 bases). V gave up 2 bases and J gave up 8 bases, with 21 bases separating them. The CDR3 has 16 residues. This chain's CDR3 is CASSLSVWGLFYGYTF. The CDR3 DNA sequence: TGTGCCAGCAGTTTATCCGTTTGGGGGCTTTTTTACGGCTACACCTTC.

This clonotype was seen a single time. The chain carries TRBV6-9 and TRBJ1-5, with D possibly matching TRBD1 (6 bases). CDR1 MNHGY and CDR2 SVAAGI come from the germline V gene. Trimming shortened V by 5 bases and J by 0 bases, and 14 bases separated the two germline ends. The CDR3 has 16 residues. The DNA for the CDR3 is TGTGCCAGCAGTCCCCACAGGGATTATAGCAATCAGCCCCAGCATTTT. Amino acid sequence: CASSPHRDYSNQPQHF.

CDR3 sequence: CASTLWATNEKLFF. CDR3 bases: TGTGCCAGCACCCTGTGGGCAACTAATGAAAAACTGTTTTTT. The chain is built from TRBV5-4 and TRBJ1-4; D is unresolved. With 6 bases removed from V and 0 bases from J, the gap between germline ends came to 9 bases. This CDR3 comprises 14 residues. Germline V lookup: CDR1 SGHNT, CDR2 YYREEE (reference sequence).

The chain combines TRBV20-1 with TRBJ1-2; 10 bases match TRBD1. V was pared by 6 bases and J by 5 bases, with 3 bases of the junction left unmatched. Germline assignment: CDR1 DFQATT and CDR2 SNEGSKA (reference sequence). The CDR3 is 12 residues long. This CDR3 reads CSARQGAYGYTF. The CDR3 DNA reads TGCAGTGCGAGACAGGGGGCGTATGGCTACACCTTC.

CDR3 nucleotide sequence: TGTGCCAGCAGTGCGGACACCCCGAACACCGGGGAGCTGTTTTTT. Protein: CASSADTPNTGELFF. The chain is built from TRBV6-2 or TRBV6-3 and TRBJ2-2; TRBD1 is a possible D gene (5 bases). The CDR3 is made up of 15 amino acids. V was shortened by 5 bases and J by 0 bases, with 10 bases between the two germline ends. Looked up from germline, CDR1 is MNHEY and CDR2 is SVGEGT.

In the case of this clonotype: A read error may produce the germline difference seen at one junction end. V and J are TRBV6-1 and TRBJ2-3, with unresolved D. Germline CDR1 reads MNHNS; CDR2 reads SASEGT. The CDR3 spans 14 residues. Here the CDR3 reads CASREGWGTDTQYF. CDR3 sequence (DNA): TGTGCCAGCAGGGAAGGTTGGGGCACAGATACGCAGTATTTT.

This clonotype was counted only a few times. This sequence joins TRBV11-1 and TRBJ1-2; perhaps TRBD1 as D (5 bases). V was clipped by 1 base and J by 1 base, with 22 bases between them. Germline loops: CDR1 SGHAT, CDR2 FQDESV (reference sequence). There are 19 residues in the CDR3. Written as DNA, the CDR3 is TGTGCCAGCAGCTTAGTAGTTGGGGCAGCCCCAACGGTTAACTATGGCTACACCTTC. It translates to CASSLVVGAAPTVNYGYTF.

This clonotype has more than one count but fewer than ten. This chain connects TRBV12-5 to TRBJ1-2, with D possibly matching TRBD1 (6 bases). Germline values: CDR1 LGHNT, CDR2 FRNRAP. The CDR3 has 14 residues. Trimming took 1 base from V and 4 from J, leaving 10 bases between them. CDR3 loop: CASGLDWDTYGYTF. The CDR3 nucleotides read TGTGCTAGTGGTTTGGACTGGGACACCTATGGCTACACCTTC.

The chain carries TRBV5-6 and TRBJ2-3; a weak D match, TRBD2 (6 bases). Trimming took 4 bases from V and 4 from J, leaving 10 bases between them. Germline V gene data show CDR1 as SGHDT and CDR2 as YYEEEE. The CDR3 spans 13 residues. DNA for the CDR3: TGTGCCAGCAGCACACTAGCCCCAGATACGCAGTATTTT. As protein: CASSTLAPDTQYF.

This clonotype occurred a few times. The V gene is TRBV18, the J gene TRBJ2-5; D is undetermined. The CDR3 loop spans 14 amino acids. Per the germline V gene, CDR1 is KGHSH and CDR2 is LQKENI. Trimming shortened V by 3 bases and J by 2 bases, and 10 bases separated the two germline ends. CDR3: CASSPSYRQETQYF. The CDR3 DNA is TGTGCCAGCTCACCCTCCTACAGACAAGAGACCCAGTACTTC.

The V call is TRBV7-6, the J call TRBJ2-5; 10 nucleotides line up with TRBD2. V lost 0 bases, J lost 4 bases, and 8 bases stayed unmatched. Germline V CDR1 and CDR2: SGHVS, FNYEAQ. The length of the CDR3 is 17 residues. The DNA for the CDR3 is TGTGCCAGCAGCTTAGCTAGCGGGGGGTTCTATCGAGAGACCCAGTACTTC. This encodes CASSLASGGFYRETQYF.

Only a few counts were recorded for this clonotype. This sequence joins TRBV9 and TRBJ2-5, with D possibly matching TRBD2 (5 bases). Germline CDR1 is SGDLS and CDR2 is YYNGEE. This CDR3 is built from 16 residues. Trimming took 3 bases from V and 3 from J, leaving 18 bases between them. CDR3 nucleotides: TGTGCCAGCAGCGCCAGACCCGGAGGAGCGAAAGAGACCCAGTACTTC. Translated, it gives CASSARPGGAKETQYF.

The chain combines TRBV20-1 with TRBJ2-3; unclear D gene. The ends were cut back, 3 bases at V and 4 bases at J, with 14 bases in the middle. The CDR3 covers 14 residues. Germline CDR1 and CDR2: DFQATT and SNEGSKA (reference sequence). The CDR3 DNA reads TGCAGTGCTAGGTTAAGTGGAGCTCCAGATACGCAGTATTTT. Its protein product is CSARLSGAPDTQYF.

This chain connects TRBV6-1 to TRBJ1-2; a possible D gene is TRBD1 (5 bases). CDR3 length: 14 residues. Trimming took 0 bases from V and 5 from J, leaving 10 bases between them. Germline assignment: CDR1 MNHNS and CDR2 SASEGT. The CDR3 spells CASSEAGTVYGYTF. The CDR3 DNA reads as TGTGCCAGCAGTGAAGCGGGGACGGTATATGGCTACACCTTC.

The chain employs TRBV11-2 and TRBJ2-1, with 10 bases lining up with TRBD2. The V and J ends lost 6 bases and 7 bases, in that order; junction bases with no gene match: 18. CDR3 size: 18 residues. From germline, CDR1 is SGHAT and CDR2 FQNNGV. The CDR3 region has the DNA TGTGCCAGCAGTCAAAAGGGGCGCAGCGGGGGGGCCGTAAATGAGCAGTTCTTC. Its translation: CASSQKGRSGGAVNEQFF.

The V gene is TRBV10-3, the J gene TRBJ2-3; tentative D call: TRBD1 (5 bases). This CDR3 comprises 15 residues. Trimming cost V 6 bases and J 2 bases, with 15 bases left between them. Per germline, CDR1 ENHRY and CDR2 SYGVKD. The CDR3 protein is CAIRGWGRDTDTQYF. The CDR3 coding sequence is TGTGCCATCAGGGGGTGGGGCAGGGACACAGATACGCAGTATTTT.

The V gene is TRBV7-2, the J gene TRBJ2-5, with D possibly matching TRBD1 (5 bases). Germline V CDR1 and CDR2: SGHTA, FQGNSA. V shed 7 bases and J shed 1 base, with 10 bases lying between them. CDR3 size: 13 residues. CDR3: CASTGRAQETQYF. The CDR3 region has the DNA TGTGCCAGCACGGGCAGGGCCCAAGAGACCCAGTACTTC.

The chain has TRBV29-1 and TRBJ2-2; D is perhaps TRBD1 (5 bases). The V end lost 5 bases, the J end lost 3 bases, and 16 bases lay between the germline ends. The CDR3 extends over 15 amino acids. Germline V gives CDR1 SQVTM, CDR2 ANQGSEA. The CDR3 region is CSVYSAGLDTGELFF. As DNA, the CDR3 is TGCAGCGTTTACTCGGCAGGGTTGGACACCGGGGAGCTGTTTTTT.

The chain employs TRBV20-1 and TRBJ2-7; D might be TRBD1 (5 bases). The CDR3 is made up of 15 amino acids. Germline V gene sequence: CDR1 DFQATT, CDR2 SNEGSKA (reference sequence). Trimming pared 3 bases from V and 0 bases from J, leaving 15 bases between. The CDR3 protein is CSARRIDRLSYEQYF. The CDR3 DNA is TGCAGTGCTAGGAGAATCGACAGACTCTCCTACGAGCAGTACTTC.